A selection of T cell receptor beta chains follows, all from one sample in a study of blood T cells in healthy people across ages. Using its own MiXCR run on the 5' RACE reads, TCRdb lists one record per CDR3 protein. The sample records 600,000 to 1,000,000 distinct CDR3 sequences, roughly 60% being singletons. The sequencing input was blood. All receptors come from a young man in good health. The CDR3 runs from the conserved cysteine through the conserved F or W. The D gene is left open where the match is weak. Clone size is given for some rows only: seen once, a few or many times, or a class if the clone is expanded.

CDR3	DNA	V	J	size	D
CASSEGDSLWYEQYF	TGTGCCAGCAGTGAAGGGGACAGCCTTTGGTACGAGCAGTACTTC	TRBV6-1	TRBJ2-7	-	TRBD1
CASSHKVGGNEQYF	TGCGCCAGCAGCCACAAGGTAGGGGGGAACGAGCAGTACTTC	TRBV4-1	TRBJ2-7	-	-
CSARVVSATYEQYF	TGCAGTGCACGGGTCGTTTCGGCCACATACGAGCAGTACTTC	TRBV20-1	TRBJ2-7	-	-
CASSRFIGASGGTDTQYF	TGTGCCAGCAGTAGGTTTATTGGGGCTAGCGGAGGCACAGATACGCAGTATTTT	TRBV6-1	TRBJ2-3	-	TRBD2
CASSSQTLDSGSWNEQFF	TGTGCCAGCAGTTCCCAAACTTTGGACAGCGGGAGTTGGAATGAGCAGTTCTTC	TRBV6-5	TRBJ2-1	-	TRBD2
CASSQVAGSLLYNEQFF	TGTGCCAGCAGCCAAGTAGCAGGGTCCCTACTCTACAATGAGCAGTTCTTC	TRBV14	TRBJ2-1	few	-
CASRNDGVRVRQETQYF	TGTGCCAGCCGTAACGACGGAGTTCGGGTGAGGCAAGAGACCCAGTACTTC	TRBV6-6	TRBJ2-5	-	-
CASSGYSGRLGETQYF	TGTGCCAGCAGTGGATATAGCGGGAGGCTGGGTGAGACCCAGTACTTC	TRBV6-5	TRBJ2-5	few	TRBD2
CASGVNLQETQYF	TGTGCCAGCGGAGTCAACCTACAAGAGACCCAGTACTTC	TRBV6-2/TRBV6-3	TRBJ2-5	-	-
CASRAGTGVMNTEAFF	TGTGCCAGCAGGGCCGGGACAGGGGTTATGAACACTGAAGCTTTCTTT	TRBV7-8	TRBJ1-1	once	TRBD1
CASSLLQYNSPLHF	TGTGCCAGCTCACTATTGCAGTATAATTCACCCCTCCACTTT	TRBV7-2	TRBJ1-6	-	-
CASSPWAGQNTDTQYF	TGTGCCAGCAGCCCCTGGGCGGGGCAGAACACAGATACGCAGTATTTT	TRBV11-1	TRBJ2-3	once	-
CASSRGGTGVYEQYF	TGTGCCAGCAGTCGGGGAGGGACAGGGGTGTATGAGCAGTACTTC	TRBV6-5	TRBJ2-5	-	TRBD1
CASNPFGGLDTEALF	TGTGCCAGCAACCCTTTCGGGGGGTTAGACACTGAAGCTTTATTT	TRBV9	TRBJ1-1	-	-
CASSFRGVNTEAFF	TGTGCCAGCAGCTTTCGAGGTGTGAACACTGAAGCTTTCTTT	TRBV7-9	TRBJ1-1	once	-